A selection of T cell receptor beta chains follows, all from one sample in a study of radiotherapy plus CTLA-4 blockade in lung cancer. Some clones are missing from TCRdb's copy, which holds only in-frame ones; the method was immunoSEQ multiplex PCR. The sample carries 55,000 to 80,000 clones, 60% to 80% recorded once. The sequencing used peripheral blood, collected from a patient treated with radiotherapy plus ipilimumab. Receptors originate from a human donor with non-small cell lung cancer who had a complete response to radiotherapy plus ipilimumab. Both conserved end residues are part of each CDR3. Fields, in order: CDR3 protein, CDR3 DNA, V gene, J gene, clone size, D gene. A D gene is named only where the DNA matches it firmly. Some rows mark clone size as missing; the rest say once, few, many or name a class of expanded clone.

cdr3_aa: CASSPPGLAGQETQYF; cdr3_nt: TGTGCCAGCTCACCTCCGGGACTAGCGGGACAAGAGACCCAGTACTTC; v_call: TRBV18; j_call: TRBJ2-5; clone_size: -; d_call: TRBD2
cdr3_aa: CASREYPGNTIYF; cdr3_nt: TGTGCCTCCCGGGAGTACCCTGGAAACACCATATATTTT; v_call: TRBV30; j_call: TRBJ1-3; clone_size: -; d_call: -
cdr3_aa: CASSTGPPGNEQFF; cdr3_nt: TGCGCCAGCAGCACCGGCCCGCCCGGGAATGAGCAGTTCTTC; v_call: TRBV5-1; j_call: TRBJ2-1; clone_size: -; d_call: -
cdr3_aa: CASRASGSRDEQFF; cdr3_nt: TGTGCCAGCCGGGCCAGCGGGAGTCGCGATGAGCAGTTCTTC; v_call: TRBV2; j_call: TRBJ2-1; clone_size: -; d_call: TRBD2
cdr3_aa: CASSPRTGNYGYTF; cdr3_nt: TGTGCCAGTAGTCCCCGGACAGGGAACTATGGCTACACCTTC; v_call: TRBV19; j_call: TRBJ1-2; clone_size: -; d_call: TRBD1
cdr3_aa: CASSLRATRANVLTF; cdr3_nt: TGTGCCAGCAGTCTCAGGGCGACGAGGGCCAACGTCCTGACTTTC; v_call: TRBV6-5; j_call: TRBJ2-6; clone_size: -; d_call: -
cdr3_aa: CASSWGDSSTDTQYF; cdr3_nt: TGTGCCAGCAGTTGGGGGGACAGTAGCACAGATACGCAGTATTTT; v_call: TRBV6-6; j_call: TRBJ2-3; clone_size: -; d_call: -
cdr3_aa: CASSPGTSGGNEQYF; cdr3_nt: TGTGCCAGCAGCCCCGGGACTAGCGGGGGCAACGAGCAGTACTTC; v_call: TRBV11-2; j_call: TRBJ2-7; clone_size: few; d_call: TRBD2
cdr3_aa: CASSLGSETQYF; cdr3_nt: TGTGCCAGCAGCTTAGGGTCAGAGACCCAGTACTTC; v_call: TRBV11-3; j_call: TRBJ2-5; clone_size: few; d_call: -
cdr3_aa: CATSRDLMSGTSGNTGELFF; cdr3_nt: TGTGCCACCAGCAGAGATCTGATGTCCGGGACTAGCGGAAACACCGGGGAGCTGTTTTTT; v_call: TRBV15; j_call: TRBJ2-2; clone_size: -; d_call: TRBD2
cdr3_aa: CASSLSGPGELFF; cdr3_nt: TGTGCCAGCAGCCTCAGTGGTCCCGGGGAGCTGTTTTTT; v_call: TRBV9; j_call: TRBJ2-2; clone_size: -; d_call: -
cdr3_aa: CASAEGSNQPQHF; cdr3_nt: TGTGCCAGCGCGGAAGGAAGCAATCAGCCCCAGCATTTT; v_call: TRBV9; j_call: TRBJ1-5; clone_size: -; d_call: -
cdr3_aa: CASRPPRGVGSPLHF; cdr3_nt: TGTGCCAGCAGGCCCCCCCGGGGTGTGGGGTCACCCCTCCACTTT; v_call: TRBV28; j_call: TRBJ1-6; clone_size: -; d_call: -
cdr3_aa: CASSVRQGATGSDTQYF; cdr3_nt: TGTGCCAGCAGTGTCAGACAGGGGGCGACGGGTTCCGATACGCAGTATTTT; v_call: TRBV6-1; j_call: TRBJ2-3; clone_size: -; d_call: TRBD1
cdr3_aa: CASSLAESGYRTDTQYF; cdr3_nt: TGCGCCAGCAGCTTGGCGGAGTCCGGGTATCGCACAGATACGCAGTATTTT; v_call: TRBV5-1; j_call: TRBJ2-3; clone_size: -; d_call: -
cdr3_aa: CASSFPGQAYEQYF; cdr3_nt: TGTGCCAGCAGCTTTCCGGGGCAGGCCTACGAGCAGTACTTC; v_call: TRBV5-6; j_call: TRBJ2-7; clone_size: -; d_call: -
cdr3_aa: CASSIGFGTQHF; cdr3_nt: TGTGCCAGTAGTATAGGCTTTGGTACCCAGCATTTT; v_call: TRBV19; j_call: TRBJ1-5; clone_size: -; d_call: -
cdr3_aa: CASRPGSWGNQPQHF; cdr3_nt: TGTGCCAGCAGGCCCGGATCCTGGGGCAATCAGCCCCAGCATTTT; v_call: TRBV2; j_call: TRBJ1-5; clone_size: -; d_call: -
cdr3_aa: CASSLIIGGGNEKLFF; cdr3_nt: TGTGCCAGCTCACTGATCATCGGGGGCGGTAATGAAAAACTGTTTTTT; v_call: TRBV18; j_call: TRBJ1-4; clone_size: -; d_call: -
cdr3_aa: CASSESPGAGYEQYF; cdr3_nt: TGTGCCAGCAGTGAATCCCCAGGGGCGGGGTACGAGCAGTACTTC; v_call: TRBV6-1; j_call: TRBJ2-7; clone_size: -; d_call: -
cdr3_aa: CASSPTTGGWTEAFF; cdr3_nt: TGTGCCAGCTCACCCACGACAGGGGGCTGGACTGAAGCTTTCTTT; v_call: TRBV18; j_call: TRBJ1-1; clone_size: -; d_call: TRBD1
cdr3_aa: CASSKGRFGTDPYNEQFF; cdr3_nt: TGTGCCAGCAGCAAAGGTAGGTTTGGGACAGACCCGTACAATGAGCAGTTCTTC; v_call: TRBV21-1; j_call: TRBJ2-1; clone_size: -; d_call: -
cdr3_aa: CASSRTQNTEAFF; cdr3_nt: TGTGCCAGCAGCCGGACACAGAACACTGAAGCTTTCTTT; v_call: TRBV6-1; j_call: TRBJ1-1; clone_size: once; d_call: -
cdr3_aa: CASSKGPDRNEQFF; cdr3_nt: TGTGCCAGCAGCAAAGGGCCCGACAGGAATGAGCAGTTCTTC; v_call: TRBV6-1; j_call: TRBJ2-1; clone_size: few; d_call: -
cdr3_aa: CASSFSQGPNGYTF; cdr3_nt: TGTGCCAGCAGCTTCTCCCAGGGGCCCAATGGCTACACCTTC; v_call: TRBV7-2; j_call: TRBJ1-2; clone_size: -; d_call: -
cdr3_aa: CASTVTSGSRDTQYF; cdr3_nt: TGTGCCAGCACTGTGACTAGCGGGAGTAGGGATACGCAGTATTTT; v_call: TRBV6-8; j_call: TRBJ2-3; clone_size: -; d_call: TRBD2
cdr3_aa: CASSQDTVRTYGYTF; cdr3_nt: TGCGCCAGCAGCCAAGATACAGTGAGGACCTATGGCTACACCTTC; v_call: TRBV4-1; j_call: TRBJ1-2; clone_size: -; d_call: -
cdr3_aa: CASSLDVDRRSNQPQHF; cdr3_nt: TGTGCCAGCAGCTTAGATGTCGACAGGCGGAGCAATCAGCCCCAGCATTTT; v_call: TRBV7-8; j_call: TRBJ1-5; clone_size: -; d_call: -